Following are 4 T cell receptor beta chains from one sample sequenced in a study of T cells in Graves' hyperthyroidism and ophthalmopathy. The CDR3 regions of TCR beta were amplified from RNA transcripts. TCR CDR3 regions were first amplified by RT-PCR with HTBI primers. TCRdb re-called the multiplex PCR reads with MiXCR, one entry per CDR3 protein. The data show around 620,000 distinct CDR3 sequences, with around 15% seen just once and less than 4.5% held by the top ten. The sequencing sample was made of blood. The receptors stem from a woman between 25 and 40 years old with Graves' hyperthyroidism.

This clonotype was detected only a few times. The CDR3 nucleotides read TGTGCCATCAGGGCCACTAGCGGGACGAACACCGGGGAGCTGTTTTTT. Residues: CAIRATSGTNTGELFF. V usage is TRBV10-3 and J usage is TRBJ2-2, with 10 positions matching TRBD2. This CDR3 contains 16 residues. Germline assignment: CDR1 ENHRY and CDR2 SYGVKD. The ends lost 6 bases at V and 0 bases at J; junction bases unmatched: 4.

This rearrangement joins TRBV28 to TRBJ2-3; D possibly corresponds to TRBD1 (7 bases). Germline V CDR1 and CDR2: MDHEN, SYDVKM. V lost 3 bases, J lost 7 bases, and 23 bases lay in between. The CDR3 is 17 residues long. CDR3 DNA: TGTGCCAGCAGTTTCCCTGGACAGGCGGGGTTTGGTCATACGCAGTATTTT. It specifies CASSFPGQAGFGHTQYF.

The chain uses TRBV9 and TRBJ1-2; 11 bases agree with TRBD1. Germline CDR1 is SGDLS and CDR2 is YYNGEE. This CDR3 region has 15 residues. Trimming cost V 3 bases and J 4 bases; bases outside gene matches: 5. The CDR3 loop is CASSDGQGARYGYTF. The CDR3 nucleotides are TGTGCCAGCAGCGACGGACAGGGGGCTCGCTATGGCTACACCTTC.

This chain joins TRBV18 and TRBJ2-7; 10 bases match TRBD2. The CDR3 runs to 16 residues. V shed 1 base and J 9 bases; nucleotides not matched to a gene: 12. The germline gives CDR1 KGHSH, CDR2 LQKENI. In DNA, the CDR3 is TGTGCCAGCTCACCACATCCTCTAGCGGGAGTATCCGGGCAGTACTTC. Translation: CASSPHPLAGVSGQYF.